This TCR beta chain was sequenced during a study of T-cell memory formation after mild COVID-19. Points from the study as a whole: Later expanders leaned toward CD4+, whereas clones contracting from day 15 to 85 were balanced CD4/CD8. Those CD4+ clones that contracted were mainly in CM and EM (CD8+ ones in EMRA).

This clonotype was seen a handful of times. What it recognizes is unknown. Constant-segment-primed 5'RACE gave TCR alpha and TCR beta cDNA libraries with sample barcodes and UMIs. From the 5' RACE reads, TCRdb called clonotypes with MiXCR, one entry per CDR3 protein. The profile shows under 110,000 distinct CDR3 sequences, 17% of them singletons. CDR1 is MNHNY, CDR2 SVGAGI, per germline (reference sequence). CDR3 length: 14 residues. V lost 3 bases and J lost 0, with 8 bases in between. The specimen was PBMCs or a T cell subset sorted from them (not recorded which). The gene calls are TRBV6-6 and TRBJ1-1; no clear D. This receptor was identified in an adult woman who had mild COVID-19 (a few samples of this study predate the infection). Cell type and time point are not known. The CDR3 region has the DNA TGTGCCAGCAGTTATTCAGGTGTGAACACTGAAGCTTTCTTT. Translation: CASSYSGVNTEAFF.